Reported below is one TCR beta chain. Its cognate antigen has yet to be identified. Within one base of it there is no much larger clone, and no base qualities were kept. Whole blood was collected in K2EDTA tubes by collaborating institutions according to the institutions' own protocols. For TCRbeta analysis, collaborators shipped samples as frozen whole blood, isolated PBMCs, or DNA extracted from either of those sample types. TCRbeta CDR3 regions were amplified from genomic DNA using the immunoSEQ Assay, a bias-controlled multiplex PCR. As for how the authors treated the data: The number of nucleated cells in each sample was estimated from the amplification of reference gene primers within the assay. To quantify the absolute abundance of each unique TCRbeta CDR3 rearrangement, sequence reads were collapsed and filtered. For each sample, productive Simpson clonality was calculated as the square root of Simpson's diversity index across productive rearrangements. In its TCRdb copy, this immuneACCESS table keeps in-frame sequences only and misses some clones. Where compared with another copy, unresolved V genes explain less than half of these, and the others have no known cause. The V and J calls and clone size come from that table; D and trimming were worked out from the DNA. The sample contains 50,000 to 60,000 clones, around 87% of them found a single time. Together, the top ten hold under 8.5% of the sample.

Taken from the germline V gene, the CDR1 and CDR2 loops are KGHSH and LQKENI. The CDR3 spans 15 residues, from the cysteine through the phenylalanine. CDR3 DNA is the only sequence kept; it has 45 bases, read in frame from the first base. V sheds 2 bases and J sheds 7 bases, leaving 15 bases between their ends. This sample is part of a study of blood T cell repertoires in COVID-19 (dated by TCRdb to about 2020). Study-wide context: Samples covering the acute and convalescent phases of COVID-19 were provided by collaborators in the United States, Italy and Spain. The prospective study material was composed of cDNA or gDNA derived from T cells, B-cell-depleted T cells, or PBMCs. Subjects who had been exposed to COVID-19, were actively infected with it, or had recovered from it provided the deeply sampled blood TCRbeta repertoires that made up the dataset. The repertoires were released in a freely available public database intended as a resource for research on the immune response to SARS-CoV-2. Samples came from the ongoing ImmuneRACE study (first 160 participants) plus 1,254 subjects from 6 global collaborators. Nearly every sample came with metadata listing a de-identified subject ID, COVID-19 status, age in years and sex. Where available, HLA class I and class II types were obtained from metadata supplied by the sample provider rather than from assay-based typing. The investigation overall reported the following: The amount of clinical and demographic metadata varied by source and participant and was provided uncurated.

The chain uses TRBV18 and TRBJ1-5; the D gene is unclear. The specimen was peripheral blood. This receptor was taken from a human donor with active COVID-19. The donor label of this sample is uncertain. CDR3 protein: CASSPAEAYDQPQHF. The bases are TGTGCCAGCTCACCAGCGGAGGCTTACGACCAGCCCCAGCATTTT.